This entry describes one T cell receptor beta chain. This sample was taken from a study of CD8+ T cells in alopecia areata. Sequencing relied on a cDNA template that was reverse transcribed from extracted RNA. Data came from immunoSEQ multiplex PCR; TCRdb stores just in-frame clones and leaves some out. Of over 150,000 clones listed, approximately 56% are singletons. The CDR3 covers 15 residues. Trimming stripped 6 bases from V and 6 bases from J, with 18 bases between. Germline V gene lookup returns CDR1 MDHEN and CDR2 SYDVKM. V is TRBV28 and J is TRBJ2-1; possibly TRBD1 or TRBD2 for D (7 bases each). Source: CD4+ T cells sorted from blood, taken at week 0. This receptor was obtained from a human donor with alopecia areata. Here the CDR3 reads CASRNRGGRVNEQFF. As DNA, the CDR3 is TGTGCCAGCAGGAACAGGGGAGGGAGGGTCAATGAGCAGTTCTTC.